The rows below give T cell receptor beta chains drawn from one sample of a study of identical twins. Using its own MiXCR run on the 5' RACE reads, TCRdb lists one record per CDR3 protein. The data show 650,000 to 750,000 distinct CDR3 sequences, 21% seen once. The sample was also linked to a second study, of T cells expressing NK-cell markers.

Sequencing was done on a sample of PBMCs. Source of these receptors: a young woman in good health. Both conserved end residues are part of each CDR3. D genes are given only for firm matches. Where a row states a size, it is once, few, many or the class of an expanded clone; other rows omit it.

J gene: TRBJ1-2; V gene: TRBV10-3; clone size: many; D gene: NA; CDR3 DNA: TGTGCCATCCTCCGGGAAAGTGGCGGCTACACCTTC; CDR3 protein: CAILRESGGYTF
J gene: TRBJ1-2; V gene: TRBV7-2; clone size: few; D gene: NA; CDR3 DNA: TGTGCCAGCAGCTTCCAGGGAGGCTATGGCTACACCTTC; CDR3 protein: CASSFQGGYGYTF
J gene: TRBJ2-2; V gene: TRBV29-1; clone size: few; D gene: NA; CDR3 DNA: TGCAGCGTGAGGAAAGACAGGGAGGCCGGGGAGCTGTTTTTT; CDR3 protein: CSVRKDREAGELFF
J gene: TRBJ1-3; V gene: TRBV10-3; clone size: few; D gene: NA; CDR3 DNA: TGTGCCATCAGTGAACAGACAGGTACAGGAAACACCATATATTTT; CDR3 protein: CAISEQTGTGNTIYF
J gene: TRBJ1-2; V gene: TRBV10-3; clone size: many; D gene: NA; CDR3 DNA: TGTGCCATCAGGTCGGGGACGGTCAAGGAATCCTCACCAAACTATGGCTACACCTTC; CDR3 protein: CAIRSGTVKESSPNYGYTF
J gene: TRBJ2-1; V gene: TRBV12-3/TRBV12-4; clone size: NA; D gene: NA; CDR3 DNA: TGTGCCAGCAGTTTCCTACCGGGGCCGAGGGGGGAGCAGTTCTTC; CDR3 protein: CASSFLPGPRGEQFF
J gene: TRBJ1-2; V gene: TRBV5-5; clone size: NA; D gene: NA; CDR3 DNA: TGTGCCAGCAGCTCGCGGCGGGCAGGGAGGTCCGGGGGTTATGGCTACACCTTC; CDR3 protein: CASSSRRAGRSGGYGYTF
J gene: TRBJ1-1; V gene: TRBV29-1; clone size: few; D gene: NA; CDR3 DNA: TGCAGCGTGATAAAAATAAACACTGAAGCTTTCTTT; CDR3 protein: CSVIKINTEAFF
J gene: TRBJ2-3; V gene: TRBV11-2; clone size: few; D gene: NA; CDR3 DNA: TGTGCCAGCAGCGCTCGGACCCACACAGATACGCAGTATTTT; CDR3 protein: CASSARTHTDTQYF
J gene: TRBJ2-1; V gene: TRBV27; clone size: once; D gene: TRBD1; CDR3 DNA: TGTGCCAGCAGTTCTATTCGGCCGGGACAGGGGACGGGGGAGCAGTTCTTC; CDR3 protein: CASSSIRPGQGTGEQFF
J gene: TRBJ2-1; V gene: TRBV5-1; clone size: once; D gene: TRBD2; CDR3 DNA: TGCGCCAGCAGCGATCCTAGCGGGAGCAATGAGCAGTTCTTC; CDR3 protein: CASSDPSGSNEQFF
J gene: TRBJ2-1; V gene: TRBV9; clone size: NA; D gene: NA; CDR3 DNA: TGTGCCAGCAGCGCGGGGACACTCTCCTACAATGAGCAGTTCTTC; CDR3 protein: CASSAGTLSYNEQFF
J gene: TRBJ2-1; V gene: TRBV7-2; clone size: NA; D gene: TRBD2; CDR3 DNA: TGTGCCAGCAGCAAAACTAGCGGGAGAACTGAGCAGTTCTTC; CDR3 protein: CASSKTSGRTEQFF
J gene: TRBJ2-5; V gene: TRBV7-2; clone size: NA; D gene: NA; CDR3 DNA: TGTGCCAGCAGCTTGAGTATCCAAGAGACCCAGTACTTC; CDR3 protein: CASSLSIQETQYF
J gene: TRBJ2-6; V gene: TRBV29-1; clone size: NA; D gene: TRBD2; CDR3 DNA: TGCAGCGGGTTTCTTGCGGGAGACAATTCTGGGGCCAACGTCCTGACTTTC; CDR3 protein: CSGFLAGDNSGANVLTF
J gene: TRBJ2-7; V gene: TRBV6-1; clone size: few; D gene: NA; CDR3 DNA: TGTGCCGTCCGACGTAGCGGTCGGGACGAGCAGTACTTC; CDR3 protein: CAVRRSGRDEQYF
J gene: TRBJ2-3; V gene: TRBV10-2; clone size: few; D gene: TRBD1; CDR3 DNA: TGCGCCAGCACCGGGACAGGGGGAGCCACAGATACGCAGTATTTT; CDR3 protein: CASTGTGGATDTQYF
J gene: TRBJ1-2; V gene: TRBV7-2; clone size: few; D gene: TRBD1; CDR3 DNA: TGTGCCAGCAGCTTAGCACGGGACAGCTACTATGGCTACACCTTC; CDR3 protein: CASSLARDSYYGYTF
J gene: TRBJ2-3; V gene: TRBV27; clone size: NA; D gene: NA; CDR3 DNA: TGTGCCAGCAGTTCGAAAACCTCGACAGTTTATACGCAGTATTTT; CDR3 protein: CASSSKTSTVYTQYF
J gene: TRBJ1-5; V gene: TRBV12-3/TRBV12-4; clone size: many; D gene: NA; CDR3 DNA: TGTGCCAGCAGATCTGGGGCCGGGATCAATCAGCCCCAGCATTTT; CDR3 protein: CASRSGAGINQPQHF
J gene: TRBJ2-7; V gene: TRBV6-1; clone size: many; D gene: NA; CDR3 DNA: TGTGCCAGCAGCCGATCAAAGGGCCCCTACGAGCAGTACTTC; CDR3 protein: CASSRSKGPYEQYF
J gene: TRBJ2-3; V gene: TRBV20-1; clone size: NA; D gene: TRBD2; CDR3 DNA: TGCAGTGCTAATTGGGGGCCTAGCGGGGATACACAGTATTTT; CDR3 protein: CSANWGPSGDTQYF
J gene: TRBJ2-1; V gene: TRBV9; clone size: few; D gene: TRBD2; CDR3 DNA: TGTGCCAGCAGCGGGACGACTAGCGGAAGCTCCTACAATGAGCAGTTCTTC; CDR3 protein: CASSGTTSGSSYNEQFF
J gene: TRBJ1-2; V gene: TRBV20-1; clone size: many; D gene: NA; CDR3 DNA: TGCAGTGCTAGAGATCCGGCAGGGTATGGCTACACCTTC; CDR3 protein: CSARDPAGYGYTF
J gene: TRBJ2-3; V gene: TRBV5-1; clone size: few; D gene: TRBD2; CDR3 DNA: TGCGCCAGCAGCAGCGGGGGGACCTTGGATACGCAGTATTTT; CDR3 protein: CASSSGGTLDTQYF
J gene: TRBJ2-4; V gene: TRBV7-2; clone size: few; D gene: TRBD1; CDR3 DNA: TGTGCCAGCAGCTCACAGGGGATGGACATTCAGTACTTC; CDR3 protein: CASSSQGMDIQYF
J gene: TRBJ2-1; V gene: TRBV20-1; clone size: NA; D gene: TRBD2; CDR3 DNA: TGCAGTGCTGAAAAGCGGGAGGGATTCAATGAGCAGTTCTTC; CDR3 protein: CSAEKREGFNEQFF
J gene: TRBJ2-5; V gene: TRBV20-1; clone size: NA; D gene: NA; CDR3 DNA: TGCAGTGCTAGCCCTAGTTTAGAGACCCAGTACTTC; CDR3 protein: CSASPSLETQYF
J gene: TRBJ1-4; V gene: TRBV20-1; clone size: many; D gene: NA; CDR3 DNA: TGCAGTGCTAGCCGCGGACAGTTTAATGAAAAACTGTTTTTT; CDR3 protein: CSASRGQFNEKLFF
J gene: TRBJ1-6; V gene: TRBV20-1; clone size: many; D gene: TRBD1; CDR3 DNA: TGCAGTGCCAGATACCGGGACAGCAATAATTCACCCCTCCACTTT; CDR3 protein: CSARYRDSNNSPLHF
J gene: TRBJ2-1; V gene: TRBV28; clone size: NA; D gene: NA; CDR3 DNA: TGTGCCAGCAGTTTGACTAGAAGGGACAATGAGCAGTTCTTC; CDR3 protein: CASSLTRRDNEQFF
J gene: TRBJ1-1; V gene: TRBV5-1; clone size: NA; D gene: TRBD1; CDR3 DNA: TGCGCCAGCAGCTTGGACCCCCCAGGGGGTGGCACTGAAGCTTTCTTT; CDR3 protein: CASSLDPPGGGTEAFF
J gene: TRBJ1-6; V gene: TRBV6-1; clone size: few; D gene: TRBD1; CDR3 DNA: TGTGCCAGCAGGCGGACAGGGGTTGCCTATAATTCACCCCTCCACTTT; CDR3 protein: CASRRTGVAYNSPLHF
J gene: TRBJ1-1; V gene: TRBV15; clone size: NA; D gene: NA; CDR3 DNA: TGTGCCACCAGCCTACAGGGCCGGGCTTTCTTT; CDR3 protein: CATSLQGRAFF
J gene: TRBJ1-1; V gene: TRBV20-1; clone size: NA; D gene: NA; CDR3 DNA: TGCAGTGCTAGGATCGACGATTTGGCTTTCTTT; CDR3 protein: CSARIDDLAFF
J gene: TRBJ2-3; V gene: TRBV4-1; clone size: many; D gene: NA; CDR3 DNA: TGCGCCAGCAGCCAAGGACCCACAGATACGCAGTATTTT; CDR3 protein: CASSQGPTDTQYF
J gene: TRBJ2-3; V gene: TRBV29-1; clone size: NA; D gene: NA; CDR3 DNA: TGCAGCGTTGAATCCAGGGAAATTATCAGCACAGATACGCAGTATTTT; CDR3 protein: CSVESREIISTDTQYF
J gene: TRBJ2-5; V gene: TRBV29-1; clone size: NA; D gene: NA; CDR3 DNA: TGCAGCGCATACGGGAGCTGGGAGACCCAGTACTTC; CDR3 protein: CSAYGSWETQYF
J gene: TRBJ1-3; V gene: TRBV5-1; clone size: few; D gene: NA; CDR3 DNA: TGCGCCAGCAGGGTCCGCTCTGGAAACACCATATATTTT; CDR3 protein: CASRVRSGNTIYF
J gene: TRBJ2-1; V gene: TRBV14; clone size: many; D gene: NA; CDR3 DNA: TGTGCCAGCAGTTCAGATCGCAATGAGCAGTTCTTC; CDR3 protein: CASSSDRNEQFF
J gene: TRBJ2-6; V gene: TRBV5-1; clone size: NA; D gene: NA; CDR3 DNA: TGCGCCAGCAGCGCGCCTACGGGTGGGGCCAACGTCCTGACTTTC; CDR3 protein: CASSAPTGGANVLTF
J gene: TRBJ2-1; V gene: TRBV27; clone size: few; D gene: TRBD1; CDR3 DNA: TGTGCCAGCAGTTTATATGGGACAGCTAACAATGAGCAGTTCTTC; CDR3 protein: CASSLYGTANNEQFF
J gene: TRBJ2-1; V gene: TRBV9; clone size: few; D gene: NA; CDR3 DNA: TGTGCCAGCAGCGTAGAGGGGTCTTATACCTACAATGAGCAGTTCTTC; CDR3 protein: CASSVEGSYTYNEQFF
J gene: TRBJ2-1; V gene: TRBV5-1; clone size: few; D gene: NA; CDR3 DNA: TGCGCCAGCCGTGTAATTCAAGGTGAGCAGTTCTTC; CDR3 protein: CASRVIQGEQFF
J gene: TRBJ2-1; V gene: TRBV5-1; clone size: NA; D gene: TRBD2; CDR3 DNA: TGCGCCAGCAGCTTAGGGACTAGGTCCGATGAGCAGTTCTTC; CDR3 protein: CASSLGTRSDEQFF
J gene: TRBJ2-7; V gene: TRBV10-3; clone size: NA; D gene: NA; CDR3 DNA: TGTGCCATCAGTGTAGGGGGAGTAGGAAGCGAGCAGTACTTC; CDR3 protein: CAISVGGVGSEQYF
J gene: TRBJ2-7; V gene: TRBV6-5; clone size: NA; D gene: TRBD2; CDR3 DNA: TGTGCCAGCAGTTACTCTCGGGGGGGGTACGAGCAGTACTTC; CDR3 protein: CASSYSRGGYEQYF
J gene: TRBJ2-5; V gene: TRBV12-3/TRBV12-4; clone size: many; D gene: NA; CDR3 DNA: TGTGCCAGCAGTTTAAGAAGTCAAGAGACCCAGTACTTC; CDR3 protein: CASSLRSQETQYF